This T cell receptor beta chain originates from a study of blood T cell repertoires in COVID-19. Germline CDR1 and CDR2: KGHDR and SFDVKD. The V gene end was trimmed by 5 bases and the J gene end by 7 bases; junction bases not matched to a gene: 9. The CDR3 covers 15 residues. Original methodology: Reference gene primer amplification yielded estimated nucleated cell counts. The protocol was immunoSEQ multiplex PCR, while the TCRdb copy is restricted to in-frame clones and leaves out a portion. That table supplies the V and J calls and clone size; D and trimming were determined from the DNA. The table lists about 220,000 clones, roughly 85% of them singletons.

The sample consisted of peripheral blood. The chain links TRBV24-1 to TRBJ1-5, with TRBD1 matching 8 bases. This sequence originates from a woman between 65 and 79 years old with COVID-19, enrolled during active disease. The DNA of the CDR3 is TGTGCCACCAGTGCTTCTGGACAGGGAAGGCAGCCCCAGCATTTT. Translation gives CATSASGQGRQPQHF.